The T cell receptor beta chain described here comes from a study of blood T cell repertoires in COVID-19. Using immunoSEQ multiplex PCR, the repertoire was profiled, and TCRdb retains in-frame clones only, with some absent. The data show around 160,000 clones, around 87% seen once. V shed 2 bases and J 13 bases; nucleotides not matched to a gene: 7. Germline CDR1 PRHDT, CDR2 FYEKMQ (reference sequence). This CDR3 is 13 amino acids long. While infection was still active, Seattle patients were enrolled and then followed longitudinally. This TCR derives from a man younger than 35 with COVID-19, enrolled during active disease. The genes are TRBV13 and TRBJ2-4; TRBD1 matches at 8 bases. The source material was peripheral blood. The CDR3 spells CASSLQGAGIQYF. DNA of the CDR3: TGTGCCAGCAGCTTACAGGGGGCTGGAATCCAGTACTTC. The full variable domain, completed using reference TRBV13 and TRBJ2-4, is AAGVIQSPRHLIKEKRETATLKCYPIPRHDTVYWYQQGPGQDPQFLISFYEKMQSDKGSIPDRFSAQQFSDYHSELNMSSLELGDSALYFCASSLQGAGIQYFGAGTRLSVL.